The 28 T cell receptor beta chains below come from one sample, sequenced in a study of cytomegalovirus exposure and HLA in healthy donors. With 60 Vbeta and 13 Jbeta primers, the PCR was carried out. Data came from immunoSEQ multiplex PCR; TCRdb stores just in-frame clones and leaves some out. In the table there are more than 150,000 clones, more than 75% of which are singletons. The specimen sequenced was PBMCs. The source is a man aged 40-49 years in good health and CMV-seronegative.

J is TRBJ1-2 and V is TRBV7-9; 9 nucleotides match TRBD1. The CDR3 consists of 13 residues. Germline CDR1 SEHNR, CDR2 FQNEAQ (reference sequence). V trimming: 2 bases; J trimming: 6 bases; junction bases outside the gene matches: 1. DNA of the CDR3: TGTGCCAGCAGCTTAAGGACAGGGGATGGCTACACCTTC. This encodes CASSLRTGDGYTF.

J is TRBJ2-2 and V is TRBV18, with a weak D call TRBD2 (6 bases). V was cut by 0 bases and J by 3 bases, with 14 bases left in between. This CDR3 is 17 amino acids long. Germline loops: CDR1 KGHSH, CDR2 LQKENI. CDR3 in amino acids: CASSPPGRSQYTGELFF. As DNA, the CDR3 is TGTGCCAGCTCACCACCGGGGAGGAGTCAATACACCGGGGAGCTGTTTTTT.

This clone was seen once. The chain links TRBV18 to TRBJ1-2; no clear D. V lost 6 bases to trimming and J lost 5 bases, with 10 bases between them. This CDR3 has 12 amino acids. Germline-derived CDR1 and CDR2 are KGHSH and LQKENI. The CDR3 region is CASSQDLYGYTF. In DNA, the CDR3 is TGTGCCAGCTCCCAGGATTTATATGGCTACACCTTC.

On this clone itself: Distinct nucleotide sequences in the sample also encode this CDR3. J is TRBJ1-1 and V is TRBV7-9, with D tentatively TRBD1 (5 bases). CDR3 size: 14 residues. Per germline, CDR1 SEHNR and CDR2 FQNEAQ (reference sequence). V was trimmed by 1 base and J by 2 bases, leaving 8 bases between them. This CDR3 is CASSLGQGNTEAFF. CDR3 sequence (DNA): TGTGCCAGCAGCTTAGGTCAGGGCAACACTGAAGCTTTCTTT.

V usage is TRBV10-3 and J usage is TRBJ1-5, with D unresolved. CDR1 and CDR2 from the germline V gene are ENHRY and SYGVKD. Trimming removed 4 bases at V and 0 bases at J, with 7 bases between. The CDR3 is 14 residues long. CDR3 sequence reads: CAISVGNSNQPQHF. CDR3 bases: TGTGCCATCAGTGTCGGTAATAGCAATCAGCCCCAGCATTTT.

The rearrangement joins TRBV28 to TRBJ2-7; 8 nucleotides match TRBD2. Germline-derived CDR1 and CDR2 are MDHEN and SYDVKM. The CDR3 spans 15 residues. Trimming removed 5 bases from V and 0 bases from J; junction bases left unmatched: 6. CDR3 DNA: TGTGCCAGCAGTATGCGGGGGGCTAACTCCTACGAGCAGTACTTC. It translates to CASSMRGANSYEQYF.

The genes are TRBV7-9 and TRBJ1-2; D remains ambiguous. V was trimmed by 1 base and J by 3 bases, leaving 12 bases between them. Per the germline V gene, CDR1 is SEHNR and CDR2 is FQNEAQ (reference sequence). The CDR3 runs to 15 residues. This CDR3 reads CASSLDGLADYGYTF. The CDR3 bases are TGTGCCAGCAGCTTAGACGGTCTCGCGGACTATGGCTACACCTTC.

Concerning this clone itself: Other DNA sequences from this sample encode an identical CDR3 as well. The V gene is TRBV6-5, the J gene TRBJ1-1, with D perhaps matching TRBD1 (5 bases). Trimming stripped 5 bases from V and 4 bases from J, with 11 bases between. The CDR3 extends over 13 amino acids. The germline gives CDR1 MNHEY, CDR2 SVGAGI. The CDR3 here is CASSPPQGTEAFF. DNA of the CDR3: TGTGCCAGCAGTCCACCCCAGGGCACTGAAGCTTTCTTT.

The rearrangement links TRBV27 to TRBJ1-6, with a tentative D call TRBD1 (6 bases). This CDR3 region has 15 residues. Trimming took 3 bases from V and 7 from J, leaving 13 bases between them. Per germline, CDR1 MNHEY and CDR2 SMNVEV (reference sequence). CDR3 sequence: CASSFLGQSNSPLHF. As DNA, the CDR3 is TGTGCCAGCAGTTTCCTCGGACAGTCCAATTCACCCCTCCACTTT.

This clone came up a few times. The chain links TRBV4-2 to TRBJ1-5; 12 positions agree with TRBD1. J lost 3 bases, V lost 4 bases, and 7 bases had no gene match. The CDR3 sequence is 17 residues long. Germline loops: CDR1 LGHNA, CDR2 YNFKEQ. CDR3 DNA sequence: TGTGCCAGCAGCCCCCTTGGGACAGGGGGCTCCAATCAGCCCCAGCATTTT. This translates into CASSPLGTGGSNQPQHF.

This chain connects TRBV6-6 to TRBJ2-7; 8 bases agree with TRBD1. This CDR3 is 14 amino acids long. In germline, CDR1 is MNHNY, CDR2 SVGAGI (reference sequence). The V and J ends lost 6 bases and 3 bases, in that order; junction bases with no gene match: 7. CDR3 residues: CASSETGANYEQYF. The DNA for the CDR3 is TGTGCCAGCAGCGAGACAGGGGCCAACTACGAGCAGTACTTC.

The CDR3 region is CASSSLRTVGEAFF. The CDR3 DNA reads TGTGCCAGCAGCTCGCTCCGGACAGTGGGTGAAGCTTTCTTT. The V and J genes are TRBV11-2 and TRBJ1-1; tentatively, D is TRBD1 (6 bases). Germline-derived CDR1 and CDR2 are SGHAT and FQNNGV. There are 14 residues in the CDR3. Trimming pared 4 bases from V and 7 bases from J, leaving 16 bases between. Together with reference TRBV11-2 and TRBJ1-1, the CDR3 gives the full variable domain: EAGVAQSPRYKIIEKRQSVAFWCNPISGHATLYWYQQILGQGPKLLIQFQNNGVVDDSQLPKDRFSAERLKGVDSTLKIQPAKLEDSAVYLCASSSLRTVGEAFFGQGTRLTVV.

The chain employs TRBV29-1 and TRBJ2-5, with 13 bases that match TRBD2. This CDR3 is built from 14 residues. Trimming cost V 7 bases and J 5 bases; bases outside gene matches: 7. Germline assignment: CDR1 SQVTM and CDR2 ANQGSEA. CDR3 nucleotides: TGCAGCGAGCTACTAGCGGGAGGGCCGGAGACCCAGTACTTC. It is translated as CSELLAGGPETQYF.

This chain joins TRBV4-1 and TRBJ2-5; TRBD1 aligns across 10 bases. CDR3 size: 15 residues. In germline, CDR1 is MGHRA, CDR2 YSYEKL. V was pared by 4 bases and J by 6 bases, with 8 bases of the junction left unmatched. In DNA form, the CDR3 reads TGCGCCAGCAGCCCTCGGGGACAGGGGTCGCAGACCCAGTACTTC. Protein product: CASSPRGQGSQTQYF.

The sample holds a few counts of this clone. The V and J genes are TRBV5-6 and TRBJ1-4; D ambiguous. Trimming left V 0 bases short and J 7 bases short, with 19 bases between. CDR3 length equals 17 residues. Germline V CDR1 and CDR2: SGHDT, YYEEEE. CDR3 loop: CASSLGLVWASGEKLFF. The CDR3, as DNA: TGTGCCAGCAGCTTGGGCCTAGTGTGGGCAAGCGGTGAAAAACTGTTTTTT.

This clone was observed a handful of times. The J gene is TRBJ2-7, the V gene TRBV9; TRBD2 agrees at 11 bases. Germline values: CDR1 SGDLS, CDR2 YYNGEE. Losses at the gene ends were 4 bases for V and 3 bases for J; bases not matched to a gene: 15. The CDR3 consists of 18 residues. The CDR3 loop is CASSPYASTSGISYEQYF. CDR3 in DNA: TGTGCCAGCAGCCCTTACGCCTCGACTAGCGGGATCAGCTACGAGCAGTACTTC.

The J gene is TRBJ2-7, the V gene TRBV29-1, with unresolved D. Looked up from germline, CDR1 is SQVTM and CDR2 is ANQGSEA. Trimming removed 4 bases from V and 1 base from J, with 11 bases in between. The CDR3 is 13 residues long. The chain's CDR3 is CSVGAGLSYEQYF. CDR3 sequence (DNA): TGCAGCGTTGGGGCAGGTCTTTCCTACGAGCAGTACTTC.

The chain uses TRBV28 and TRBJ1-2; weak D call: TRBD1 (6 bases). This CDR3 has 19 amino acids. V was trimmed by 3 bases and J by 8 bases, leaving 31 bases between them. CDR1 is MDHEN, CDR2 SYDVKM, per germline. The DNA of the CDR3 is TGTGCCAGCAGTTTCCCTCACCGGGGGGGCGCCCAGGGACCCCACGGCTACACCTTC. As protein: CASSFPHRGGAQGPHGYTF.

The gene calls are TRBV7-8 and TRBJ1-4; no definite D call. The CDR3 length is 15 residues. The V gene's germline CDR1 is SGHVS and CDR2 FQNEAQ. Between the trimmed V and J ends, which lost 7 bases and 5 bases, there was a span of 17 bases. The CDR3 reads CASTPSEATNEKLFF. The CDR3 DNA follows: TGTGCCAGCACCCCAAGCGAGGCCACAAATGAAAAACTGTTTTTT.

V gene TRBV11-3 combines with J gene TRBJ1-3; D might be TRBD1 (5 bases). Germline V lookup: CDR1 SGHNT, CDR2 YENEEA. The CDR3 runs to 15 residues. Trimming took 5 bases from V and 0 from J, leaving 11 bases between them. The CDR3 reads CASSVSGLSGNTIYF. Written as DNA, the CDR3 is TGTGCCAGCAGCGTCTCAGGGCTCTCTGGAAACACCATATATTTT. The variable domain in full, with the rest retrieved from reference TRBV11-3 and TRBJ1-3, is EAGVVQSPRYKIIEKKQPVAFWCNPISGHNTLYWYLQNLGQGPELLIRYENEEAVDDSQLPKDRFSAERLKGVDSTLKIQPAELGDSAVYLCASSVSGLSGNTIYFGEGSWLTVV.

CDR3 amino acids: CASSHSGAGANVLTF. CDR3 nucleotides: TGTGCCAGCAGTCATTCAGGGGCTGGGGCCAACGTCCTGACTTTC. V gene TRBV6-6 combines with J gene TRBJ2-6; perhaps TRBD1 as D (6 bases). Germline CDR1 MNHNY, CDR2 SVGAGI (reference sequence). The CDR3 has 15 residues. Trimming removed 5 bases from V and 2 bases from J, with 10 bases in between.

The chain is built from TRBV7-3 and TRBJ2-2, with 7 bases that match TRBD1. The CDR3 sequence is 16 residues long. V gave up 6 bases and J gave up 6 bases; unmatched junction bases: 13. Germline V CDR1 and CDR2: SGHTA, FQGTGA. The CDR3 DNA reads TGTGCCAGCAGGAAGGGGGCGGTCGGTAGTGCCGGGGAGCTGTTTTTT. Its translation: CASRKGAVGSAGELFF. Full variable domain (remainder filled in from reference TRBV7-3 and TRBJ2-2): GAGVSQTPSNKVTEKGKYVELRCDPISGHTALYWYRQSLGQGPEFLIYFQGTGAADDSGLPNDRFFAVRPEGSVSTLKIQRTERGDSAVYLCASRKGAVGSAGELFFGEGSRLTVL.

For the CDR3, the DNA is TGTGCCAGCAGCGAGGACAGGGGACGGTGGGGAGCTTTCTTT. It translates to CASSEDRGRWGAFF. The genes are TRBV5-8 and TRBJ1-1, with 9 positions matching TRBD1. The CDR3 contains 14 residues. CDR1 is SGHTS and CDR2 is YDEGEE in the germline V gene. The V segment lost 4 bases and the J segment 10 bases; nucleotides outside the gene matches: 11.

For the CDR3, the DNA is TGCGCCAGCAGCTTGGGACAAAGTAACTATGGCTACACCTTC. It encodes CASSLGQSNYGYTF. The rearrangement uses TRBV5-1 and TRBJ1-2, with unresolved D. Deletions cut 0 bases from V and 1 base from J, with 7 bases between. CDR1 SGHRS and CDR2 YFSETQ come from the germline V gene. CDR3 size: 14 residues.

The chain is built from TRBV19 and TRBJ1-5, with TRBD1 identical over 9 bases. CDR1 and CDR2 from the germline V gene are LNHDA and SQIVND (reference sequence). V lost 6 bases and J lost 5; bases outside the gene matches: 2. The CDR3 runs 13 residues. This chain's CDR3 is CASSRDRDQPQHF. CDR3 nucleotides: TGTGCCAGTAGCCGGGACAGGGATCAGCCCCAGCATTTT.

The V call is TRBV5-1, the J call TRBJ2-1, with D possibly being TRBD2 (5 bases). In germline, CDR1 is SGHRS, CDR2 YFSETQ. V dropped 0 bases and J dropped 4 bases, with 11 bases sitting between them. This CDR3 spans 15 amino acids. The CDR3 DNA sequence: TGCGCCAGCAGCTTGGATCCAGCGGATTACAATGAGCAGTTCTTC. Translated: CASSLDPADYNEQFF. Drawing the rest from reference TRBV5-1 and TRBJ2-1, the complete variable domain is KAGVTQTPRYLIKTRGQQVTLSCSPISGHRSVSWYQQTPGQGLQFLFEYFSETQRNKGNFPGRFSGRQFSNSRSEMNVSTLELGDSALYLCASSLDPADYNEQFFGPGTRLTVL.

This rearrangement joins TRBV6-5 to TRBJ1-5, with TRBD1 as a possible D gene (6 bases). Looked up from germline, CDR1 is MNHEY and CDR2 is SVGAGI. This CDR3 has 15 amino acids. V was cut by 6 bases and J by 4 bases, with 16 bases left in between. The CDR3 is CASRSRDTGNQPQHF. CDR3 sequence (DNA): TGTGCCAGCAGATCCCGGGACACCGGGAATCAGCCCCAGCATTTT.

The CDR3 sequence: CASLYGEGTGELFF. The CDR3, as DNA: TGTGCCAGCCTATACGGGGAGGGCACCGGGGAGCTGTTTTTT. This sequence joins TRBV19 and TRBJ2-2, with 7 positions matching TRBD2. In germline, CDR1 is LNHDA, CDR2 SQIVND (reference sequence). This CDR3 spans 14 amino acids. Germline trimming cut 9 bases from V and 4 bases from J; bases unmatched to any gene: 8.